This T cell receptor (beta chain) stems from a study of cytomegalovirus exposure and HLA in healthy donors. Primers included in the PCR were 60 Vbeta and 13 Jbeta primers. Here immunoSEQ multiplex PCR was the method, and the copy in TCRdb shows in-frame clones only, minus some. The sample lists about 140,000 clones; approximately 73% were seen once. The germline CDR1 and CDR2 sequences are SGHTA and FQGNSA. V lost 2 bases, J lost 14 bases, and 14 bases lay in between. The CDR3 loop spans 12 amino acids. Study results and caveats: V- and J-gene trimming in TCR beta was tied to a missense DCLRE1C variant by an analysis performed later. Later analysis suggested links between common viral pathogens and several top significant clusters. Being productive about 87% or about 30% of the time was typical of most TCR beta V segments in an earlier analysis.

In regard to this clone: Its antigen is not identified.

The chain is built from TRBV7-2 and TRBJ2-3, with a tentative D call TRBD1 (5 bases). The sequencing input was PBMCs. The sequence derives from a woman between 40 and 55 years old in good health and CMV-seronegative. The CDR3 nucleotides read TGTGCCAGCAGCTTAATCTTGGGGCCGGGGTATTTT. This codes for CASSLILGPGYF.